This T cell receptor (beta chain) was recorded in a study of blood T cell repertoires in COVID-19 (dated by TCRdb to the early 2020s). Some background on the complete study: Samples covering the acute and convalescent phases of COVID-19 were provided by collaborators in the United States, Italy and Spain. The prospective study material was composed of cDNA or gDNA derived from T cells, B-cell-depleted T cells, or PBMCs. The dataset comprised deeply sampled blood TCRbeta repertoires from subjects exposed to, actively infected with, or recovered from COVID-19. The repertoires were made available in a free public database intended to serve as a resource for research on the immune response to SARS-CoV-2. The samples were drawn from the first 160 participants of the ongoing ImmuneRACE study and from 950 to 1,500 subjects provided by 6 global collaborators. Sample metadata almost always included a de-identified subject ID, COVID-19 status, age in years and sex. Where HLA class I and class II types were available, the types were taken from metadata supplied by the sample provider, not from assay-based typing. Broad study findings and their caveats: Clinical and demographic metadata were provided uncurated, with the amount varying by source and participant.

TCRbeta CDR3 regions were amplified from genomic DNA by means of the immunoSEQ Assay, a bias-controlled multiplex PCR. Turning to the authors' computational methods: The number of nucleated cells in each sample was estimated by amplification of reference gene primers within the assay. Sequence reads were collapsed and filtered to measure the absolute abundance of every unique TCRbeta CDR3 rearrangement. Productive Simpson clonality was computed per sample as the square root of Simpson's diversity index over productive rearrangements. TCRdb's version of the immuneACCESS table is confined to in-frame rearrangements and falls short of the full clone set. An unresolved V gene accounts for under half of the shortfall where checked; the remainder is of unknown origin. That table is the source of V, J and clone size, and D and trimming were worked out from the DNA. This sample has hundreds of thousands of clones in its table, and 80% to 90% of those were observed once. The ten largest clonotypes hold 1% of the sample.

Enrolling through a virtual design, the prospective study's participants ranged in age from about 18 to 89 years and lived across around 25 United States geographic areas. In the prospective study, participants were assigned to cohorts based on the clinical history participants reported in a screening survey and a study questionnaire. ImmuneRACE Cohort 3 recovered participants were defined by two consecutive negative NP/OP PCR tests, healthcare professional clearance, or symptom resolution. Mobile phlebotomists in the prospective study collected whole blood, serum and a nasopharyngeal or oropharyngeal swab from every participant. Additional blood draws and questionnaires over an approximately two-month period could optionally be provided by prospective study participants. Before DNA extraction, prospective study blood samples were shipped either frozen or at room temperature. Points on this clone: Its antigen has not been determined. No much larger clone exists at a distance of one base, and base qualities are not known.

Taken from cysteine to phenylalanine, the CDR3 has 16 residues. Only CDR3 DNA remains: 48 bases, in frame from the first base. V ends up 0 bases short and J 3 bases short, with an unmatched junction base count of 7. CDR1 and CDR2, per the germline V gene, are MNHNS and SASEGT. The sample taken for sequencing was PBMCs or T cells enriched from blood (not recorded which). The sequence came from a man younger than 35 who had recovered from COVID-19. The chain joins TRBV6-1 to TRBJ1-2; 7 bases in the junction line up with TRBD1. CDR3 sequence: CASSEATGKRDYGYTF. The bases are TGTGCCAGCAGTGAAGCGACAGGGAAGCGGGACTATGGCTACACCTTC.